This entry describes one TCR beta chain. Its cognate antigen is unknown. This record comes from a study of PD-1 blockade in classical Hodgkin lymphoma. Looking at the study overall: The study gave patients nivolumab 3 mg/kg intravenously every 2 weeks.

The time point: cycle 4 day 1 (C4D1), after about 6 weeks of nivolumab. Autologous stem cell transplantation was followed by relapse in every patient, and brentuximab vedotin exposure varied. Magnetic negative selection served to purify CD4+ T cells out of PBMCs that had been thawed. Broader study findings: Newly diagnosed patients and complete responders had comparable diversity at baseline.

CDR1 and CDR2 (germline): SGHRS, YFSETQ. The V and J ends lost 0 bases and 4 bases respectively, with 7 bases between them. The CDR3 has 13 residues. The data were produced by immunoSEQ multiplex PCR, yet TCRdb's version contains in-frame clones alone and is incomplete. The table includes 25,000 to 30,000 clones, approximately 80% detected once. This sequence originates from a human donor with classical Hodgkin lymphoma. The source material was CD4+ T cells from blood, sampled before the fourth cycle of nivolumab. The V call is TRBV5-1, the J call TRBJ1-1; D unclear. DNA of the CDR3: TGCGCCAGCAGCTTGGAAGGAGCCACTGAAGCTTTCTTT. Amino acid sequence: CASSLEGATEAFF.